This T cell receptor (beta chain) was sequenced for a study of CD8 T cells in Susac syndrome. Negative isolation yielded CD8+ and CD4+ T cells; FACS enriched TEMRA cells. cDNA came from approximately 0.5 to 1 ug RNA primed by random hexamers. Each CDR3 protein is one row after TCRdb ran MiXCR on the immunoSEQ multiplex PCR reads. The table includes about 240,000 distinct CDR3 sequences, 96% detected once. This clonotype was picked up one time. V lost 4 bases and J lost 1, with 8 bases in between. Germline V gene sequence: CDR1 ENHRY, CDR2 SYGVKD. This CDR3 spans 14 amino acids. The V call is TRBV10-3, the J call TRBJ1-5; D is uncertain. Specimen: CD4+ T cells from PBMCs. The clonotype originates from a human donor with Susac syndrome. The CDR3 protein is CAISVVRSNQPQHF. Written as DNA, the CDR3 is TGTGCCATCAGTGTTGTGAGAAGCAATCAGCCCCAGCATTTT.